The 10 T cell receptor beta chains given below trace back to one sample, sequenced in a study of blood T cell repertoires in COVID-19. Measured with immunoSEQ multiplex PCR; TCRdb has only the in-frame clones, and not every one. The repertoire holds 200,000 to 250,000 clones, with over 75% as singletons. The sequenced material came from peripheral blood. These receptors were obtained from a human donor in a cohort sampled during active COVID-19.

The CDR3, as DNA: TGTGCCAGCAGTTTAGGGACTAGCGGGAACACAGATACGCAGTATTTT. Translating gives CASSLGTSGNTDTQYF. The chain links TRBV28 to TRBJ2-3; 13 nucleotides line up with TRBD2. With 2 bases clipped from V and 2 bases from J, the junction kept 1 base outside the gene matches. Germline CDR1 MDHEN, CDR2 SYDVKM. This CDR3 spans 16 amino acids.

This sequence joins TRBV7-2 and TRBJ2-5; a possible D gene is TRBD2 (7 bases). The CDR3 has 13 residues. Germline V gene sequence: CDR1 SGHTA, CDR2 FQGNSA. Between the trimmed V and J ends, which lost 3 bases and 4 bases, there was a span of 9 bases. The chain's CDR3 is CASSLGGPETQYF. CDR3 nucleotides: TGTGCCAGCAGCTTGGGGGGGCCAGAGACCCAGTACTTC.

The CDR3 spells CASSSQPGRAKNIQYF. CDR3 DNA sequence: TGTGCCAGCAGCTCCCAACCGGGTCGGGCCAAAAACATTCAGTACTTC. The chain couples TRBV5-4 to TRBJ2-4; unclear D gene. The CDR3 length is 16 residues. Germline V gene lookup returns CDR1 SGHNT and CDR2 YYREEE (reference sequence). The V end lost 3 bases, the J end lost 1 base, and 14 bases lay between the germline ends.

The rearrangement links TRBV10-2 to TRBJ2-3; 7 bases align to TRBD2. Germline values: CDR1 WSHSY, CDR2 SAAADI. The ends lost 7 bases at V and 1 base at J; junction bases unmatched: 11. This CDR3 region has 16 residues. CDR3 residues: CASTVSAGAGTDTQYF. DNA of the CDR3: TGCGCCAGCACCGTAAGTGCGGGAGCGGGCACAGATACGCAGTATTTT.

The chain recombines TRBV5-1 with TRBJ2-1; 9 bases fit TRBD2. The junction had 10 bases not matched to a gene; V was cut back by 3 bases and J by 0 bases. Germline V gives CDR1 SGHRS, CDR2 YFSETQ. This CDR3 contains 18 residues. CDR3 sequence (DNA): TGCGCCAGCAGCTGGCCTAGCGGGGATCTAAGCTCCTACAATGAGCAGTTCTTC. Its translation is CASSWPSGDLSSYNEQFF.

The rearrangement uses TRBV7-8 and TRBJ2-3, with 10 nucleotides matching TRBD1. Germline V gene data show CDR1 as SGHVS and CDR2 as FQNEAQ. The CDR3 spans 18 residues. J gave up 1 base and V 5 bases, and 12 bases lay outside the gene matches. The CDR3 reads CASSRGTGEKGRTDTQYF. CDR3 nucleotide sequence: TGTGCCAGCAGCCGAGGGACAGGGGAGAAGGGGCGCACAGATACGCAGTATTTT.

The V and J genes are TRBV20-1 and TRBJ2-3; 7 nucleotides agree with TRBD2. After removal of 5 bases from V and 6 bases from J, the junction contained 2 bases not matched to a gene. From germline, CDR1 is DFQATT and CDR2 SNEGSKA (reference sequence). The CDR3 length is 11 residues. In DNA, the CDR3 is TGCAGTGCTGCGGGGGTTGATACGCAGTATTTT. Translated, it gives CSAAGVDTQYF.

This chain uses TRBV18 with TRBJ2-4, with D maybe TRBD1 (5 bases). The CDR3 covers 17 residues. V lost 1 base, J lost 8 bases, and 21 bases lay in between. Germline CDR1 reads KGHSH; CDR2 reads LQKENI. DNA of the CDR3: TGTGCCAGCTCACCACGAAAACACCCAGCAGGGTGGGACATTCAGTACTTC. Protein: CASSPRKHPAGWDIQYF.

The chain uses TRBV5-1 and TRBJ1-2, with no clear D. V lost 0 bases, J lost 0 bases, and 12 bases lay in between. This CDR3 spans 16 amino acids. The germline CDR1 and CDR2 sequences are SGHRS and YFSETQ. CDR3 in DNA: TGCGCCAGCAGCTTGGGTGGAGCAATCTCTAACTATGGCTACACCTTC. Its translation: CASSLGGAISNYGYTF. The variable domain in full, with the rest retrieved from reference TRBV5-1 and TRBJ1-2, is KAGVTQTPRYLIKTRGQQVTLSCSPISGHRSVSWYQQTPGQGLQFLFEYFSETQRNKGNFPGRFSGRQFSNSRSEMNVSTLELGDSALYLCASSLGGAISNYGYTFGSGTRLTVV.

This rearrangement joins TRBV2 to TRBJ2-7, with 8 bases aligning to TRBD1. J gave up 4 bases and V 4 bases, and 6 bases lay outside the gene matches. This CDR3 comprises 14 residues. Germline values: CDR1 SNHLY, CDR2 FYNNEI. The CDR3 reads CASSVNGQGYEQYF. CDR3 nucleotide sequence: TGTGCCAGCAGTGTGAATGGACAGGGTTACGAGCAGTACTTC.